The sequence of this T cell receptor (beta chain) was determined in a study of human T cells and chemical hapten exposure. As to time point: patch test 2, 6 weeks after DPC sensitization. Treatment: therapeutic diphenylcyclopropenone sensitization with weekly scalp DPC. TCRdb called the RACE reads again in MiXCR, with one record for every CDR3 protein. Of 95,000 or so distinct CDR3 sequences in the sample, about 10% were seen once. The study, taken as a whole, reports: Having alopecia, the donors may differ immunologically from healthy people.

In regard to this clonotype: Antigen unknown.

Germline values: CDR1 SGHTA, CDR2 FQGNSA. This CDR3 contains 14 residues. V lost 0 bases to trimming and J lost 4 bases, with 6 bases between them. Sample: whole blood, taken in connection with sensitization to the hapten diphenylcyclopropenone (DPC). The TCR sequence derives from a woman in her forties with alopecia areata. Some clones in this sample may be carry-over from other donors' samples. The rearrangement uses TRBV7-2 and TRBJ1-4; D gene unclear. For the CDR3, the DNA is TGTGCCAGCAGCTTAGCGATGTGTAATGAAAAACTGTTTTTT. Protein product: CASSLAMCNEKLFF. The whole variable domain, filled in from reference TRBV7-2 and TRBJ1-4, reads GAGVSQSPSNKVTEKGKDVELRCDPISGHTALYWYRQSLGQGLEFLIYFQGNSAPDKSGLPSDRFSAERTGGSVSTLTIQRTQQEDSAVYLCASSLAMCNEKLFFGSGTQLSVL.